This TCR beta chain is from a study of identical twins. The CDR3 covers 14 residues. Trimming left V 0 bases short and J 7 bases short, with 13 bases between. CDR1 is DFQATT and CDR2 is SNEGSKA in the germline V gene (reference sequence). Study results and caveats: Invariant MAIT and iNKT cells could partly confound zero-insertion analyses. Beta out-of-frame twin sharing showed a weaker excess.

It was template switching that added a universal primer site, and there were unique molecular identifiers on the cDNA. One entry per CDR3 protein results from TCRdb running MiXCR on the 5' RACE reads. The sample holds hundreds of thousands of distinct CDR3 sequences, roughly 6% seen once. This clonotype was seen many times. No antigen is known for it. Healthy Caucasians alone served as donors. Sample: naive T cells sorted from blood. The V and J genes are TRBV20-1 and TRBJ1-5; D is unresolved. This TCR derives from a man aged 18 to 29 in good health. The CDR3 here is CSARDNRHVQPQHF. CDR3 nucleotide sequence: TGCAGTGCTAGAGATAACCGGCATGTACAGCCCCAGCATTTT.